The 4 T cell receptor beta chains below all came from one sample that was sequenced in a study of molecular identifiers for immune sequencing clone quantification. A single record per CDR3 protein comes from TCRdb applying MiXCR to the PCR reads. The top ten hold roughly 0.85% of the sample, which has over 600,000 distinct CDR3 sequences, around 20% seen once. The specimen was naive CD8+ T cells from blood, with Jurkat cell RNA spiked in. Subset indicated: FACS-sorted CD8+CD4-CCR7+CD45RA+ naive T cells. These receptors all stem from a human donor in good health. Some libraries in this study had Jurkat cell RNA spiked in.

The genes are TRBV12-3 or TRBV12-4 and TRBJ2-3; possibly TRBD2 for D (5 bases). Deletions cut 4 bases from V and 0 bases from J, with 11 bases between. CDR3 size: 15 residues. The CDR3 region has the DNA TGTGCCAGCAGTTATCAGCGGTTAAGCACAGATACGCAGTATTTT. It translates to CASSYQRLSTDTQYF.

V gene TRBV6-2 or TRBV6-3 combines with J gene TRBJ2-1; the match to TRBD1 covers 9 bases. Germline values: CDR1 MNHEY, CDR2 SVGEGT. V was pared by 6 bases and J by 2 bases, with 5 bases of the junction left unmatched. The CDR3 has 15 residues. The CDR3 nucleotides are TGTGCCAGCAGGGAACAGGGGGCGGCCTACAATGAGCAGTTCTTC. Translation: CASREQGAAYNEQFF.

The sample holds many counts of this clonotype. The V call is TRBV7-6, the J call TRBJ1-5; possibly TRBD1 for D (5 bases). V was pared by 5 bases and J by 10 bases, with 30 bases between. Germline CDR1 SGHVS, CDR2 FNYEAQ. CDR3 length: 18 amino acids. The CDR3 bases are TGTGCCAGCAGCCCCTCGTCCCCCGACAGCTATCTAATCAGCCCCCAGCATTTT. It encodes CASSPSSPDSYLISPQHF.

This clonotype showed up many times. This rearrangement joins TRBV5-1 to TRBJ2-6, with D unclear. Germline V lookup: CDR1 SGHRS, CDR2 YFSETQ. This CDR3 comprises 17 residues. V was shortened by 0 bases and J by 0 bases, with 10 bases between the two germline ends. CDR3 nucleotides: TGCGCCAGCAGCTTGGATCTAGGAAACTCTGGGGCCAACGTCCTGACTTTC. It translates to CASSLDLGNSGANVLTF.